This entry describes one T cell receptor (beta chain). Only in-frame clones appear in the TCRdb table, and some are missing; sequencing was by immunoSEQ multiplex PCR. The sample contains over 2 million clones, about 95% of which appear only once. Naive CD8 cells, CD45RO-negative and positively selected for CCR7, excluded terminally differentiated effector memory CD45RA+ cells. All donors were healthy HIV-negative adults lacking recent acute infections or vaccinations. The CDR3 runs 15 residues. Germline-derived CDR1 and CDR2 are LNHDA and SQIVND (reference sequence). Trimming took off 3 bases at V and 4 bases at J, with 12 bases between the two ends. This specimen belongs to a study of shared clonotypes between healthy human individuals.

The chain links TRBV19 to TRBJ2-2; D uncertain. The origin of this receptor is a man between 18 and 35 years old in good health. Material: naive CD8+ T cells sorted from blood. The DNA of the CDR3 is TGTGCCAGTAGTATGTCTTTGGGGATCACCGGGGAGCTGTTTTTT. It specifies CASSMSLGITGELFF.